The rows below give T cell receptor beta chains drawn from one sample of a study of cytomegalovirus exposure and HLA in healthy donors. This table comes from immunoSEQ multiplex PCR, and its TCRdb copy is limited to in-frame clones, with some not included. The sample shows about 190,000 clones, 65% to 75% of them seen only once. The sample taken for sequencing was PBMCs. Source of these receptors: a man in his thirties or forties in good health and CMV-seropositive. The CDR3 runs from the conserved cysteine through the conserved F or W. The D gene is left open where the match is weak. The size of a clone is reported for some rows only, either as once, few or many, or as a class for expanded clones.

TRBJ2-1 | 15 | TRBV28 | TRBD2 | once | CASSPPIVGGDEQFF | TGTGCCAGCAGTCCCCCCATAGTGGGAGGGGATGAGCAGTTCTTC
TRBJ1-5 | 14 | TRBV27 | NA | NA | CASSPQGSNQPQHF | TGTGCCAGCAGTCCCCAGGGAAGCAATCAGCCCCAGCATTTT
TRBJ2-3 | 13 | TRBV11-2 | NA | NA | CASSSQLTDTQYF | TGTGCCAGCAGCTCACAGCTCACAGATACGCAGTATTTT
TRBJ2-5 | 16 | TRBV7-7 | TRBD2 | NA | CASSPFRSGGEKTQYF | TGTGCTAGCAGTCCCTTCAGGAGCGGGGGGGAAAAGACCCAGTACTTC
TRBJ2-2 | 19 | TRBV28 | TRBD2 | NA | CASSLYWTSGIANTGELFF | TGTGCCAGCAGTTTATACTGGACTAGCGGGATCGCGAACACCGGGGAGCTGTTTTTT
TRBJ1-1 | 16 | TRBV5-6 | NA | few | CASSFIEASLNTEAFF | TGTGCCAGCAGCTTTATAGAGGCCAGTTTGAACACTGAAGCTTTCTTT
TRBJ1-4 | 16 | TRBV19 | NA | NA | CASTELAGAFNEKLFF | TGTGCCAGTACCGAATTGGCAGGGGCCTTCAATGAAAAACTGTTTTTT
TRBJ1-2 | 14 | TRBV6-6 | NA | few | CASSRQGTNYGYTF | TGTGCCAGCTCCCGGCAGGGTACTAACTATGGCTACACCTTC
TRBJ2-6 | 13 | TRBV5-4 | NA | NA | CASTLTWQNVLTF | TGTGCCAGCACCCTGACATGGCAAAACGTCCTGACTTTC
TRBJ1-3 | 14 | TRBV11-2 | NA | NA | CASSARGAGNTIYF | TGTGCCAGCAGCGCCCGGGGGGCTGGAAACACCATATATTTT
TRBJ2-2 | 15 | TRBV6-5 | TRBD1 | few | CASSYGTGTTGELFF | TGTGCCAGCAGTTACGGGACAGGGACCACCGGGGAGCTGTTTTTT
TRBJ2-5 | 16 | TRBV19 | TRBD1 | NA | CASSIGGQGIQETQYF | TGTGCCAGTAGTATAGGAGGACAGGGGATCCAAGAGACCCAGTACTTC
TRBJ1-3 | 14 | TRBV6-5 | NA | NA | CASSYRAGRNTIYF | TGTGCCAGCAGTTATCGTGCGGGAAGAAACACCATATATTTT
TRBJ2-1 | 14 | TRBV2 | TRBD2 | NA | CASGVAGGPFEQFF | TGTGCCAGCGGGGTAGCGGGGGGGCCTTTTGAGCAGTTCTTC
TRBJ2-1 | 16 | TRBV14 | NA | NA | CASSQEQDRSYNEQFF | TGTGCCAGCAGCCAAGAACAGGATCGCTCCTACAATGAGCAGTTCTTC
TRBJ2-3 | 14 | TRBV10-3 | NA | few | CASSSRDSTDTQYF | TGTGCCAGCTCCTCTAGGGACTCCACAGATACGCAGTATTTT
TRBJ2-2 | 13 | TRBV7-2 | NA | NA | CASSRTRVGELFF | TGTGCCAGCAGCCGCACACGGGTCGGGGAGCTGTTTTTT
TRBJ2-2 | 15 | TRBV2 | TRBD1 | NA | CASSLGQGDTGELFF | TGTGCCAGCAGTTTGGGACAGGGGGACACCGGGGAGCTGTTTTTT
TRBJ2-7 | 14 | TRBV28 | TRBD1 | NA | CASGVGTGRSEQYF | TGTGCCAGCGGCGTCGGGACAGGGCGGTCCGAGCAGTACTTC
TRBJ1-2 | 16 | TRBV2 | TRBD1 | NA | CASGTGTGGANYGYTF | TGTGCCAGCGGGACCGGGACAGGAGGCGCCAACTATGGCTACACCTTC
TRBJ2-1 | 16 | TRBV2 | TRBD2 | NA | CASRDAGTSVDNEQFF | TGTGCCAGCAGAGATGCCGGGACTAGCGTTGACAATGAGCAGTTCTTC
TRBJ1-4 | 12 | TRBV30 | NA | few | CAWSGFNEKLFF | TGTGCCTGGTCAGGGTTTAATGAAAAACTGTTTTTT
TRBJ2-5 | 14 | TRBV27 | NA | NA | CASSFQGPEETQYF | TGTGCCAGCAGTTTCCAGGGGCCGGAAGAGACCCAGTACTTC
TRBJ2-3 | 16 | TRBV5-1 | TRBD1 | once | CASSLGRDRGGNTQYF | TGCGCCAGCAGCTTGGGCCGGGACAGGGGAGGAAATACGCAGTATTTT
TRBJ2-1 | 15 | TRBV28 | TRBD2 | NA | CASSAGTSGITEQFF | TGTGCCAGCAGTGCAGGGACTAGCGGGATTACTGAGCAGTTCTTC
TRBJ1-6 | 13 | TRBV19 | NA | NA | CASRTGANSPLHF | TGTGCCAGTAGGACAGGAGCCAATTCACCCCTCCACTTT
TRBJ2-7 | 13 | TRBV6-5 | TRBD1 | NA | CASSIATGVEQYF | TGTGCCAGCAGTATAGCAACAGGGGTCGAGCAGTACTTC
TRBJ2-5 | 14 | TRBV9 | NA | few | CASSGIQTQETQYF | TGTGCCAGCAGTGGTATACAAACACAAGAGACCCAGTACTTC
TRBJ2-1 | 15 | TRBV5-4 | NA | few | CASTMPGSSYNEQFF | TGTGCCAGCACCATGCCGGGGAGCTCCTACAATGAGCAGTTCTTC
TRBJ2-3 | 15 | TRBV7-8 | NA | few | CASSLASTALGTQYF | TGTGCCAGCAGCTTAGCATCTACGGCCCTAGGTACGCAGTATTTT
TRBJ1-1 | 14 | TRBV7-3 | TRBD1 | NA | CASSPGTGGTEAFF | TGTGCCAGCAGCCCAGGGACAGGGGGCACTGAAGCTTTCTTT
TRBJ2-7 | 16 | TRBV4-3 | TRBD1 | NA | CASSQEIQGASYEQYF | TGCGCCAGCAGCCAAGAGATTCAGGGGGCATCCTACGAGCAGTACTTC
TRBJ1-2 | 13 | TRBV29-1 | TRBD1 | NA | CSADQQTGAGYTF | TGCAGCGCCGACCAGCAGACAGGGGCTGGCTACACCTTC
TRBJ2-1 | 18 | TRBV29-1 | TRBD2 | NA | CSVPTGTSGRGSYNEQFF | TGCAGCGTTCCAACCGGGACTAGCGGGAGGGGCTCCTACAATGAGCAGTTCTTC
TRBJ2-5 | 16 | TRBV27 | NA | NA | CASSFIGETFQETQYF | TGTGCCAGCAGTTTTATCGGAGAGACTTTCCAAGAGACCCAGTACTTC
TRBJ1-5 | 17 | TRBV7-9 | TRBD1 | NA | CASSFFGTGEAKQPQHF | TGTGCCAGCAGCTTTTTTGGGACAGGGGAGGCGAAACAGCCCCAGCATTTT
TRBJ2-3 | 15 | TRBV4-2 | NA | NA | CASSQELSDTGTQYF | TGTGCCAGCAGCCAAGAGTTATCGGATACGGGGACGCAGTATTTT
TRBJ1-2 | 15 | TRBV19 | TRBD1 | NA | CASSIEAGTGDHYTF | TGTGCCAGTAGTATAGAGGCCGGGACAGGGGACCACTACACCTTC
TRBJ2-7 | 14 | TRBV6-5 | TRBD1 | NA | CASKRTGRFYEQYF | TGTGCCAGCAAACGGACAGGGAGGTTCTACGAGCAGTACTTC
TRBJ2-7 | 14 | TRBV10-2 | NA | NA | CASSESGGLREQYF | TGCGCCAGCAGTGAGTCCGGGGGGCTTAGGGAGCAGTACTTC
TRBJ2-4 | 14 | TRBV2 | NA | few | CASTARQAKNIQYF | TGTGCCAGCACGGCTCGACAGGCCAAAAACATTCAGTACTTC
TRBJ1-2 | 13 | TRBV10-2 | TRBD1 | NA | CATRTGLDYGYTF | TGCGCCACCCGGACAGGGCTGGACTATGGCTACACCTTC
TRBJ1-1 | 14 | TRBV2 | TRBD1 | few | CASSLDRWKTEAFF | TGTGCCAGCAGTTTGGACAGGTGGAAAACTGAAGCTTTCTTT
TRBJ2-1 | 18 | TRBV5-6 | TRBD2 | NA | CASSRGGVGRLSNNEQFF | TGTGCCAGCAGCCGGGGGGGAGTAGGGCGTCTTTCGAACAATGAGCAGTTCTTC
TRBJ2-5 | 16 | TRBV5-6 | NA | few | CASSLVGAGFQETQYF | TGTGCCAGCAGCTTGGTAGGCGCGGGGTTCCAAGAGACCCAGTACTTC
TRBJ2-3 | 13 | TRBV30 | NA | NA | CAWSGFSPFTQYF | TGTGCCTGGAGTGGGTTTAGCCCGTTTACGCAGTATTTT
TRBJ1-1 | 15 | TRBV28 | NA | NA | CASRNPTGFSAEAFF | TGTGCCAGCAGGAATCCCACAGGGTTTAGCGCTGAAGCTTTCTTT
TRBJ2-7 | 15 | TRBV6-4 | TRBD1 | NA | CASSEGSGGFYEQYF | TGTGCCAGCAGTGAAGGTTCAGGGGGCTTCTACGAGCAGTACTTC
TRBJ1-1 | 12 | TRBV29-1 | NA | NA | CSAARQNTEAFF | TGCAGCGCTGCGAGGCAGAACACTGAAGCTTTCTTT
TRBJ1-4 | 14 | TRBV28 | NA | NA | CASSLEVTEEKLFF | TGTGCCAGCAGTTTAGAGGTAACGGAAGAAAAACTGTTTTTT
TRBJ1-3 | 14 | TRBV7-7 | TRBD1 | few | CASSPGTGGSTIYF | TGTGCTAGCAGTCCCGGGACAGGGGGGTCCACCATATATTTT
TRBJ2-7 | 13 | TRBV27 | TRBD1 | NA | CASRRTGPYEQYF | TGTGCCAGCAGGAGGACAGGGCCTTACGAGCAGTACTTC
TRBJ1-2 | 13 | TRBV6-1 | NA | once | CASSEIGLNGYTF | TGTGCCAGCAGTGAAATAGGACTCAATGGCTACACCTTC
TRBJ1-2 | 14 | TRBV7-2 | NA | few | CASSSPGENYGYTF | TGTGCCAGCAGCTCACCGGGGGAGAACTATGGCTACACCTTC
TRBJ1-4 | 15 | TRBV4-1 | NA | few | CASSQDSPGGEKLFF | TGCGCCAGCAGCCAAGATTCTCCCGGGGGTGAAAAACTGTTTTTT
TRBJ1-2 | 14 | TRBV5-1 | NA | NA | CASSEGTTNYGYTF | TGCGCCAGCAGCGAAGGGACAACCAACTATGGCTACACCTTC
TRBJ1-2 | 14 | TRBV7-2 | TRBD1 | few | CASSPGQGNYGYTF | TGTGCCAGCAGCCCTGGACAGGGTAACTATGGCTACACCTTC
TRBJ1-3 | 13 | TRBV6-1 | TRBD1 | NA | CASNDRDLSTIYF | TGTGCCAGCAACGACAGGGATCTTAGCACCATATATTTT